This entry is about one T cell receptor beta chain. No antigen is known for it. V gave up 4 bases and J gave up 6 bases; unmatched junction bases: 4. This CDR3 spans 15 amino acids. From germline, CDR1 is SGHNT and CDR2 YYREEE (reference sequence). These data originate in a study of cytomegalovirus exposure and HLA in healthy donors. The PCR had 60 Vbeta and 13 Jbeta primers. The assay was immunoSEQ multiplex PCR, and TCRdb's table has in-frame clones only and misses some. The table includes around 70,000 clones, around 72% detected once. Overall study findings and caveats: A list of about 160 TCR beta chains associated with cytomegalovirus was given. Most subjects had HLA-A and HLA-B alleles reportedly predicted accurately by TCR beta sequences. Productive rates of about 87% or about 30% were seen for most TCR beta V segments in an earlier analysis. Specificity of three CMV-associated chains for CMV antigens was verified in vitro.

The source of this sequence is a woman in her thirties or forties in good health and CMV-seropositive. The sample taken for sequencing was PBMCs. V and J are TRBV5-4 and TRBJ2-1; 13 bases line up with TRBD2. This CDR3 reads CASSPGLAGTNEQFF. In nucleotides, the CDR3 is TGTGCCAGCAGCCCGGGACTAGCGGGGACCAATGAGCAGTTCTTC.